This T cell receptor beta chain came from a study of T cell clonality in common variable immunodeficiency. V gave up 1 base and J gave up 5 bases, with 13 bases separating them. The CDR3 spans 15 residues. CDR1 and CDR2 (germline): SGHVS, FNYEAQ. In regard to this clone: From the germline J gene comes the end of the CDR3, since the read stops 3 residues before it.

Caucasian heritage predominated among both patients and controls. Equal genomic DNA amounts from CVID and control samples were sequenced. The method was immunoSEQ multiplex PCR; TCRdb's version includes in-frame clones alone and lacks a portion of them. This repertoire holds roughly 42,000 clones, and none appear only once. The TCR sequence derives from a person between 18 and 69 years old in good health. Sequences were obtained from peripheral blood mononuclear cells. This chain connects TRBV7-6 to TRBJ2-3; TRBD1 might be the D (6 bases). Incomplete CDR3 DNA: TGTGCCAGCAGCTTAGGGACAGCAGACGGAGATACG. Residues: CASSLGTADGDT. The complete CDR3 protein is CASSLGTADGDTQYF.